These 6 T cell receptor beta chains share one sample of origin, sequenced in a study of shared clonotypes between healthy human individuals. The protocol was immunoSEQ multiplex PCR, while the TCRdb copy is restricted to in-frame clones and leaves out a portion. The sample records about 590,000 clones, about 95% being singletons. It was CD45RO-negative cells, positively selected for CCR7, that made up naive CD8 cells, with terminally differentiated effector memory CD45RA+ cells excluded. Sequenced sample: naive CD8+ T cells sorted from blood. Receptors were obtained from a woman between 25 and 40 years old in good health.

The J gene is TRBJ2-7, the V gene TRBV4-2, with D perhaps matching TRBD2 (6 bases). The CDR3 is 15 residues long. Per the germline V gene, CDR1 is LGHNA and CDR2 is YNFKEQ. The ends were cut back, 5 bases at V and 3 bases at J, with 17 bases in the middle. The CDR3 coding sequence is TGTGCCAGCAGCGAACCCCGGAGGGATTTCTACGAGCAGTACTTC. Translating it yields CASSEPRRDFYEQYF.

The chain carries TRBV2 and TRBJ2-1, with a weak D call TRBD1 (7 bases). CDR1 is SNHLY and CDR2 is FYNNEI in the germline V gene. The CDR3 is 18 residues long. The V end lost 6 bases, the J end lost 5 bases, and 26 bases lay between the germline ends. CDR3 coding DNA: TGTGCCAGCAGCCTGAGGGCGGGACAGTCAAAACCTCACAATGAGCAGTTCTTC. Translated, it gives CASSLRAGQSKPHNEQFF.

This chain links TRBV11-1 with TRBJ2-5; perhaps TRBD1 as D (5 bases). CDR1 SGHAT and CDR2 FQDESV come from the germline V gene (reference sequence). CDR3 length: 14 residues. Trimming cost V 5 bases and J 1 base, with 11 bases left between them. The CDR3 loop is CASSAPDSQETQYF. CDR3 coding DNA: TGTGCCAGCAGCGCCCCCGACAGCCAAGAGACCCAGTACTTC.

As for this clone: Other DNA sequences in the same sample also yield this CDR3. J is TRBJ1-1 and V is TRBV9, with D uncertain. The length of the CDR3 is 13 residues. V was trimmed by 0 bases and J by 0 bases, leaving 3 bases between them. Per germline, CDR1 SGDLS and CDR2 YYNGEE. In DNA form, the CDR3 reads TGTGCCAGCAGCGTAGAGATGAACACTGAAGCTTTCTTT. Amino acids: CASSVEMNTEAFF.

The sample holds one count of this clone. The chain recombines TRBV7-9 with TRBJ1-2; D possibly corresponds to TRBD1 (6 bases). The germline gives CDR1 SEHNR, CDR2 FQNEAQ (reference sequence). The V end lost 3 bases, the J end lost 3 bases, and 11 bases lay between the germline ends. This CDR3 is 14 amino acids long. CDR3 sequence reads: CASSFGDNYYGYTF. The CDR3 nucleotides are TGTGCCAGCAGCTTCGGGGACAACTACTATGGCTACACCTTC.

Notes on this clone: The same CDR3 also results from other DNA sequences found in this sample. The chain couples TRBV28 to TRBJ2-2, with unresolved D. This CDR3 is 13 amino acids long. V was trimmed by 3 bases and J by 4 bases, leaving 6 bases between them. CDR1 and CDR2 from the germline V gene are MDHEN and SYDVKM. CDR3: CASSFRFTGELFF. The CDR3 nucleotides are TGTGCCAGCAGTTTCCGGTTCACCGGGGAGCTGTTTTTT.